A selection of T cell receptor beta chains follows, all from one sample in a study of blood T cells in healthy people across ages. TCRdb recomputed calls from the 5' RACE reads with MiXCR, one row per CDR3 protein. The sample records around 700,000 distinct CDR3 sequences, 25% being singletons. These data were also reused for a study on T cells of mothers and their children.

The sample comprised blood. The receptors come from a boy between 10 and 17 years old in good health. Both conserved end residues are part of each CDR3. The D gene is left open where the match is weak. Clone size is stated in some rows and not others, as once, few, many or a class when expanded.

CSVEYGTDTQYF	TGCAGCGTTGAATACGGCACAGATACGCAGTATTTT	TRBV29-1	NA	NA	TRBJ2-3
CSARDLDRDRVTKNIQYF	TGCAGTGCTAGGGACCTCGATAGGGACAGGGTTACCAAAAACATTCAGTACTTC	TRBV20-1	few	TRBD1	TRBJ2-4
CASSLNSDTQYF	TGTGCCAGCAGCTTGAATTCAGATACGCAGTATTTT	TRBV7-9	few	NA	TRBJ2-3
CSARDGNSFNEQFF	TGCAGTGCTAGAGATGGGAACTCGTTCAATGAGCAGTTCTTC	TRBV20-1	few	NA	TRBJ2-1
CSASQGAHQPQHF	TGCAGTGCTTCACAGGGGGCCCATCAGCCCCAGCATTTT	TRBV20-1	few	TRBD1	TRBJ1-5
CASRRGTGGAELFF	TGTGCCAGCCGTCGAGGGACAGGGGGCGCGGAGCTGTTTTTT	TRBV7-8	NA	TRBD1	TRBJ2-2
CASRGDSSYEQYF	TGTGCCAGCAGGGGGGACAGCTCCTACGAGCAGTACTTC	TRBV12-3/TRBV12-4	many	TRBD1	TRBJ2-7
CASSKQGINEKLFF	TGTGCCAGCAGTAAACAGGGGATTAATGAAAAACTGTTTTTT	TRBV28	few	TRBD1	TRBJ1-4
CASSAPGLAGQETQYF	TGTGCCAGCAGCGCCCCGGGACTAGCGGGGCAAGAGACCCAGTACTTC	TRBV7-9	few	TRBD2	TRBJ2-5
CASSSQSGFTEAFF	TGTGCCAGCAGTTCCCAGTCAGGGTTCACTGAAGCTTTCTTT	TRBV6-6	few	NA	TRBJ1-1
CSVEVSGRASEQYF	TGCAGCGTTGAAGTGAGCGGGAGGGCCTCCGAGCAGTACTTC	TRBV29-1	few	TRBD2	TRBJ2-7
CASSFDLAPSYEQYF	TGTGCCAGCAGCTTTGACCTGGCCCCCTCCTACGAGCAGTACTTC	TRBV7-8	NA	NA	TRBJ2-7
CASRMDRFPYGYAF	TGTGCCAGCAGGATGGACAGATTTCCCTATGGCTACGCCTTC	TRBV6-1	NA	NA	TRBJ1-2
CASSEWGTANYGYTF	TGTGCCAGCAGTGAATGGGGGACAGCTAACTATGGCTACACCTTC	TRBV6-1	once	TRBD1	TRBJ1-2
CASSLARTSGSSADTQYF	TGTGCCAGCAGCTTAGCGCGGACTAGCGGGAGTTCGGCAGATACGCAGTATTTT	TRBV7-8	NA	TRBD2	TRBJ2-3
CASSFSAIIAGGPSYEQYF	TGTGCCAGCAGTTTCTCTGCAATAATAGCGGGAGGGCCCTCGTACGAGCAGTACTTC	TRBV28	NA	TRBD2	TRBJ2-7
CSARGGIMAGGYYLNEQFF	TGCAGTGCTAGAGGTGGTATTATGGCGGGAGGGTATTATCTGAATGAGCAGTTCTTC	TRBV20-1	few	TRBD2	TRBJ2-1
CASSPLAAIDTQYF	TGTGCCAGCAGCCCACTAGCGGCCATTGATACGCAGTATTTT	TRBV7-2	NA	TRBD2	TRBJ2-3
CASSPSGRDEQFF	TGTGCCAGCAGCCCAAGCGGGAGAGATGAGCAGTTCTTC	TRBV3-1	few	TRBD2	TRBJ2-1
CAISESQFNEKLFF	TGTGCCATCAGTGAATCCCAGTTTAATGAAAAACTGTTTTTT	TRBV10-3	NA	NA	TRBJ1-4
CANSLNAGSTEAFF	TGTGCCAACAGCTTAAATGCTGGGAGCACTGAAGCTTTCTTT	TRBV7-2	NA	NA	TRBJ1-1
CSVGQGQGTEAFF	TGCAGCGTTGGACAGGGCCAAGGAACTGAAGCTTTCTTT	TRBV29-1	NA	TRBD1	TRBJ1-1
CASSWVDRNYGYTF	TGTGCCAGCAGCTGGGTAGACAGGAACTATGGCTACACCTTC	TRBV28	few	NA	TRBJ1-2
CATRTNWEGAGELFF	TGTGCCACCAGAACTAACTGGGAGGGAGCCGGGGAGCTGTTTTTT	TRBV15	few	TRBD2	TRBJ2-2
CASSRLLGKNTEAFF	TGTGCCAGCAGTAGGCTTTTGGGGAAGAACACTGAAGCTTTCTTT	TRBV5-6	NA	NA	TRBJ1-1
CASSGTMPSYGYTF	TGTGCCAGCAGTGGGACTATGCCCAGCTATGGCTACACCTTC	TRBV6-6	NA	NA	TRBJ1-2
CASSEWGDTGELFF	TGTGCCAGCAGTGAATGGGGGGACACCGGGGAGCTGTTTTTT	TRBV6-1	NA	NA	TRBJ2-2
CATSDPSSFRQYF	TGTGCCACCAGTGATCCTTCTAGTTTCAGGCAGTATTTT	TRBV24-1	NA	NA	TRBJ2-3
CASSLGRITNEQFF	TGTGCCAGCAGCCTCGGGCGTATTACAAATGAGCAGTTCTTC	TRBV13	NA	NA	TRBJ2-1
CASSPRTSGTGELFF	TGTGCCAGCAGCCCGAGGACTAGCGGGACCGGGGAGCTGTTTTTT	TRBV11-2	NA	TRBD2	TRBJ2-2
CSARDSASGGAAYNGQFF	TGCAGTGCTAGAGATTCGGCTAGCGGGGGGGCAGCCTACAATGGGCAGTTCTTC	TRBV20-1	few	TRBD2	TRBJ2-1
CASSLTGPTEAFF	TGTGCCAGCAGCCTCACAGGGCCCACTGAAGCTTTCTTT	TRBV5-6	NA	NA	TRBJ1-1
CATGRQEGTQYF	TGTGCCACCGGCCGACAGGAGGGGACCCAGTACTTC	TRBV24-1	few	NA	TRBJ2-5
CASSETSEGEQYF	TGTGCCAGCAGCGAGACTAGCGAGGGCGAGCAGTACTTC	TRBV9	few	TRBD2	TRBJ2-7
CASSFVIPPYEQYF	TGTGCCAGCAGTTTCGTCATTCCCCCCTACGAGCAGTACTTC	TRBV28	NA	NA	TRBJ2-7
CSARDFMWTGAGDEQFF	TGCAGTGCTAGAGATTTTATGTGGACAGGGGCCGGCGATGAGCAGTTCTTC	TRBV20-1	NA	TRBD1	TRBJ2-1
CASSYSIGASAETQYF	TGTGCCAGCAGTTACTCGATTGGGGCCTCGGCGGAGACCCAGTACTTC	TRBV6-2/TRBV6-3	NA	NA	TRBJ2-5
CASSRSGGGSEKLFF	TGTGCCAGCAGCCGATCAGGAGGGGGCAGTGAAAAACTGTTTTTT	TRBV12-3/TRBV12-4	NA	TRBD1	TRBJ1-4
CASSWVASYNEQFF	TGTGCCAGCAGTTGGGTGGCTTCCTACAATGAGCAGTTCTTC	TRBV6-2/TRBV6-3	NA	NA	TRBJ2-1
CASSTRGEETQYF	TGTGCCAGCAGCACCAGGGGCGAAGAGACCCAGTACTTC	TRBV5-6	few	NA	TRBJ2-5
CAHGPGLAGNNEQFF	TGTGCCCACGGACCCGGACTAGCAGGAAACAATGAGCAGTTCTTC	TRBV10-3	few	TRBD2	TRBJ2-1
CASSLDTARETQYF	TGTGCCAGCAGCTTAGATACAGCCAGGGAGACCCAGTACTTC	TRBV7-2	NA	NA	TRBJ2-5